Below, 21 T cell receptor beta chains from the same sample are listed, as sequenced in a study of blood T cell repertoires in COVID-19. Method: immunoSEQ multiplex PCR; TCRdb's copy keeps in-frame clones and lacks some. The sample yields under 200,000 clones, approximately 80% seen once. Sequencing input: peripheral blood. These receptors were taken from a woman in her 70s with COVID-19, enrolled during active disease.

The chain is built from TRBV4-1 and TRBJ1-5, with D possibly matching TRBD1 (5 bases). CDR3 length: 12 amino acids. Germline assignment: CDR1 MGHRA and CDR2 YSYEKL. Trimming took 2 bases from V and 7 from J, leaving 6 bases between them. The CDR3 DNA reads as TGCGCCAGCAGCCAAAGGGGCCAGCCCCAGCATTTT. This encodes CASSQRGQPQHF.

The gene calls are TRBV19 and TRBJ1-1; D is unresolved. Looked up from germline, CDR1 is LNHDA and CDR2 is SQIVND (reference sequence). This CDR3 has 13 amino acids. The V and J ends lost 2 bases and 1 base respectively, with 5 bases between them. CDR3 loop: CASSIWPNTEAFF. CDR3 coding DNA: TGTGCCAGTAGTATATGGCCGAACACTGAAGCTTTCTTT.

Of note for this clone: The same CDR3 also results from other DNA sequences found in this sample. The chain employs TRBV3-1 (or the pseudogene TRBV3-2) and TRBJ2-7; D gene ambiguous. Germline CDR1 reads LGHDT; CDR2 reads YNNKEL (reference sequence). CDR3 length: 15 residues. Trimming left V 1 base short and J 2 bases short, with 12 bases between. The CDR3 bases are TGTGCCAGCAGCCAAGTTCCGGGTTCTACCTACGAGCAGTACTTC. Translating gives CASSQVPGSTYEQYF.

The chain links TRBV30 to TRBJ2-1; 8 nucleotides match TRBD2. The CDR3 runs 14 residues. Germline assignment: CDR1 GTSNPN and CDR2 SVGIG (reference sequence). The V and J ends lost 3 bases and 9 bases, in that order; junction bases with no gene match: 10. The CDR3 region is CAWRIGGAGGEQFF. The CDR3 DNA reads TGTGCCTGGAGAATTGGCGGGGCGGGAGGTGAGCAGTTCTTC.

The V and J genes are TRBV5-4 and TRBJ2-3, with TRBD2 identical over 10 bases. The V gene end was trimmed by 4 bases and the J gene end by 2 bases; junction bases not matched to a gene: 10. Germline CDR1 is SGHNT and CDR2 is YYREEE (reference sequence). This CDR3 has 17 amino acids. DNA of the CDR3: TGTGCCAGCAGCGTGACCGGACTAGCGGCGACCACAGATACGCAGTATTTT. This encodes CASSVTGLAATTDTQYF.

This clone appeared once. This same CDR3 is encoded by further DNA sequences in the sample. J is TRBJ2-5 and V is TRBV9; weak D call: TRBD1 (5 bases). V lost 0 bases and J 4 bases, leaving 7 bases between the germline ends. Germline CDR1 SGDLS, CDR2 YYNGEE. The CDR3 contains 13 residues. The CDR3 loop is CASSVGQRETQYF. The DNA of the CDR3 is TGTGCCAGCAGCGTAGGACAGAGAGAGACCCAGTACTTC.

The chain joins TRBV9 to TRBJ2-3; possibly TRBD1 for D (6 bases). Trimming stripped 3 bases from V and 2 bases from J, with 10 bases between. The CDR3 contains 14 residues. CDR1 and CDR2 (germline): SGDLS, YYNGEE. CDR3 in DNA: TGTGCCAGCAGCGCACAGGGATCCACAGATACGCAGTATTTT. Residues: CASSAQGSTDTQYF.

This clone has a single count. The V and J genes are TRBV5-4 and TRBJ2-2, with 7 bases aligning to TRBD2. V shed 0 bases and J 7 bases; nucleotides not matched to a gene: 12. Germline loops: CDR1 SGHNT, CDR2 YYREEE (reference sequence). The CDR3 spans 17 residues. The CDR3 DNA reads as TGTGCCAGCAGCTTGGGAGGGAGGTCCAGCGGGGACGGGGAGCTGTTTTTT. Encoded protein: CASSLGGRSSGDGELFF.

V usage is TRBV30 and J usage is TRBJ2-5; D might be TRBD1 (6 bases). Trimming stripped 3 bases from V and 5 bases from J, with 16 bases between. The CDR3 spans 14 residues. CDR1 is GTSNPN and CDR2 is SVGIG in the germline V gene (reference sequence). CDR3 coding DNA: TGTGCCTGGAGCTTAGGGGGAAGGGTGGAGACCCAGTACTTC. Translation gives CAWSLGGRVETQYF.

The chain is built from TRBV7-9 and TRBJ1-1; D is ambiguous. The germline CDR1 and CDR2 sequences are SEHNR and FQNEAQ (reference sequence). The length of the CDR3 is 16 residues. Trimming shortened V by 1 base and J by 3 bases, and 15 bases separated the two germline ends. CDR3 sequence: CASSLDIPTGDTEAFF. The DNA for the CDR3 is TGTGCCAGCAGCTTAGACATCCCAACCGGGGACACTGAAGCTTTCTTT.

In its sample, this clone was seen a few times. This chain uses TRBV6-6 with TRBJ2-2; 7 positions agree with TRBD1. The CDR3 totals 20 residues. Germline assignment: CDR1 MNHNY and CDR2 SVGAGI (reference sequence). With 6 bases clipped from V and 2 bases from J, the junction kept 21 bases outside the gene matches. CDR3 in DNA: TGTGCCAGCAGCCGCAACAGGGGCCCATCATCTTTCATAAACACCGGGGAGCTGTTTTTT. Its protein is CASSRNRGPSSFINTGELFF.

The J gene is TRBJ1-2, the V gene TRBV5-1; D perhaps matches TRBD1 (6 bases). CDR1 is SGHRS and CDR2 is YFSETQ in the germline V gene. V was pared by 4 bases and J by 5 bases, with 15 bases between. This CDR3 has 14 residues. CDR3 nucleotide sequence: TGCGCCAGCAGCGACGGACAGACCCTATATGGCTACACCTTC. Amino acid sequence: CASSDGQTLYGYTF.

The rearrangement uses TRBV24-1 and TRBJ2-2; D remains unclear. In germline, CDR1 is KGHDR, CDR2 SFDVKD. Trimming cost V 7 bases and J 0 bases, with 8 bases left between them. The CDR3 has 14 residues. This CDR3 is CATREKSNTGELFF. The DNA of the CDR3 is TGTGCCACCAGGGAGAAGTCGAACACCGGGGAGCTGTTTTTT.

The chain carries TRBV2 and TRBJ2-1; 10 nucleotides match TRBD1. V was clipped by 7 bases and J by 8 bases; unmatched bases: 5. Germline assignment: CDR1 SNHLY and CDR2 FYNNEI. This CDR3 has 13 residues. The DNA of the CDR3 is TGTGCCAGCAAGGGACAGGGGTACGATGAGCAGTTCTTC. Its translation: CASKGQGYDEQFF.

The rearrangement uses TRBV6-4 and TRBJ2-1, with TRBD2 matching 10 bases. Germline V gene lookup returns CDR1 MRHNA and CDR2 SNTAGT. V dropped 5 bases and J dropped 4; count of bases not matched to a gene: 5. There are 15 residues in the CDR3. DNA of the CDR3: TGTGCCAGCAGTTTGGAGCGGGAGGGTTACAATGAGCAGTTCTTC. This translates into CASSLEREGYNEQFF.

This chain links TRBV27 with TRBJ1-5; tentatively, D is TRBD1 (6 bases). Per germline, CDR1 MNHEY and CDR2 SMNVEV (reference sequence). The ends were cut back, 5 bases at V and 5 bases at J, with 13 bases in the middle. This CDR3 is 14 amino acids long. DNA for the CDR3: TGTGCCAGCAGTCCCCGGGACACCTATCAGCCCCAGCATTTT. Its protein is CASSPRDTYQPQHF.

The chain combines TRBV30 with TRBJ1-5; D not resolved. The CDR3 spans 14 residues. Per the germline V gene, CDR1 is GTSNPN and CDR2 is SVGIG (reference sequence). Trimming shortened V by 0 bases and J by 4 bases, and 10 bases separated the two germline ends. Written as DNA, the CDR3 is TGTGCCTGGAGTGTAGTCGCGGCAAATCAGCCCCAGCATTTT. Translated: CAWSVVAANQPQHF.

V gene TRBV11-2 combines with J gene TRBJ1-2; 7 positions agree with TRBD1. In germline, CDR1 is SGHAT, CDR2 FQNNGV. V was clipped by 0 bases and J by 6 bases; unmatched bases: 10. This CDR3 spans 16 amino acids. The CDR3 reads CASSLESSGQMDGYTF. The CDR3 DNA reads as TGTGCCAGCAGCTTAGAGTCCTCGGGACAGATGGATGGCTACACCTTC.

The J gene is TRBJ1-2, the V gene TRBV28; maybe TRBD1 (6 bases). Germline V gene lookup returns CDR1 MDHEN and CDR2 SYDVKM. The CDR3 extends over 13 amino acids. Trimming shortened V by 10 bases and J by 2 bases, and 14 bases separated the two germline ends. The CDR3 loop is CATSYRANYGYTF. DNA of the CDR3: TGTGCCACCTCTTACAGGGCCAACTATGGCTACACCTTC.

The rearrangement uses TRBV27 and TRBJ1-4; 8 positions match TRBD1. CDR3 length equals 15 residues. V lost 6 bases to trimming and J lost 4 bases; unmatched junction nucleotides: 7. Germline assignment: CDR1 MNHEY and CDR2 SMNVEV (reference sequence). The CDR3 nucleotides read TGTGCCAGCAGCAATAGGGACAGGTATAATGAAAAACTGTTTTTT. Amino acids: CASSNRDRYNEKLFF.

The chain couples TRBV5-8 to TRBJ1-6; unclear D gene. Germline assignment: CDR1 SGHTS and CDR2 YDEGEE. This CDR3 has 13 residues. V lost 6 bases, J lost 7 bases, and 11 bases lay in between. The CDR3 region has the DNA TGTGCCAGCATGAGTCATGCCAATTCACCCCTCCACTTT. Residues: CASMSHANSPLHF.